The rows below give T cell receptor beta chains drawn from one sample of a study of human T cells and chemical hapten exposure. MiXCR, applied by TCRdb to the RACE reads, yields one record per CDR3 protein. Of approximately 77,000 distinct CDR3 sequences in the sample, approximately 15% were seen once. The sample in question was whole blood, obtained in connection with sensitization to the hapten diphenylcyclopropenone (DPC). The origin of the receptors is a woman aged 45-65 years with alopecia areata. Some clones in this sample may be carry-over from other donors' samples. Each CDR3 is given with its conserved first and last residue. Each record gives: D gene, V gene, clone size, J gene, CDR3 DNA, CDR3 protein. The D gene is left open where the match is weak. Rows give clone size only sometimes, using once, few, many, or a class for an expanded clone.

TRBD1	TRBV7-8	few	TRBJ2-3	TGTGCCAGCAGCTTAGACGTCGCGACAGGGTATGCAGATACGCAGTATTTT	CASSLDVATGYADTQYF
-	TRBV7-9	few	TRBJ2-3	TGTGCCAGCAGCTCAGGGACGACAGATACGCAGTATTTT	CASSSGTTDTQYF
-	TRBV4-3	-	TRBJ2-1	TGCGCCAGCAGCCAAGGCGGGACTTCCTACAATGAGCAGTTCTTC	CASSQGGTSYNEQFF
TRBD2	TRBV2	few	TRBJ2-5	TGTGCCAGCCGGGGGGGACACGGACTTCAAGAGACCCAGTACTTC	CASRGGHGLQETQYF
-	TRBV15	few	TRBJ1-5	TGTGCCACCAGCAGACTAAATCAGCCCCAGCATTTT	CATSRLNQPQHF
TRBD2	TRBV28	few	TRBJ2-1	TGTGCCAGCAAGATCAGCGGGAGAGTCAATGAGCAGTTCTTC	CASKISGRVNEQFF
TRBD2	TRBV29-1	-	TRBJ2-1	TGCAGCGTTGGCAGACTAGCGACTTACAATGAGCAGTTCTTC	CSVGRLATYNEQFF
-	TRBV7-9	-	TRBJ2-4	TGTGCCAGCAGCCTGGTCGGTAAAAACATTCAGTACTTC	CASSLVGKNIQYF
-	TRBV20-1	-	TRBJ1-1	TGCAGTGCGGCCAGGAACACTGAAGCTTTCTTT	CSAARNTEAFF
TRBD1	TRBV5-4	-	TRBJ2-1	TGTGCCAGCAGCTTGGGGACAGGGAGCCCCTACAATGAGCAGTTCTTC	CASSLGTGSPYNEQFF
-	TRBV12-3/TRBV12-4	many	TRBJ2-5	TGTGCCAGCAGTTTCCCCTCACGACCGGAGACCCAGTACTTC	CASSFPSRPETQYF
-	TRBV7-9	-	TRBJ2-1	TGTGCCAGCAGCTTAACGGACGGGTCGGGGCAGTTCTTC	CASSLTDGSGQFF
-	TRBV14	-	TRBJ2-5	TGTGCCAGCAGCCAAAAGGCAGTTCAGTACTTC	CASSQKAVQYF
-	TRBV19	-	TRBJ2-7	TGTGCCAGTAGCTTCCCTGGACGGTCGAGCTCCTACGAGCAGTACTTC	CASSFPGRSSSYEQYF
-	TRBV21-1	many	TRBJ2-5	TGTGCCAGCAGCGACAGGGGAACCCAAGAGACCCAGTACTTC	CASSDRGTQETQYF
-	TRBV27	-	TRBJ1-2	TGTGCCAGCAGTCCGGGGACATACTATGGCTACACCTTC	CASSPGTYYGYTF
-	TRBV11-2	-	TRBJ2-1	TGTGCCAGCAGCCGACCGGACGGTGAGCAGTTCTTC	CASSRPDGEQFF
-	TRBV20-1	few	TRBJ1-6	TGCAGTGCTAGAGAGATGGCTCGGCCCATACTTAATTCACCCCTCCACTTT	CSAREMARPILNSPLHF
TRBD2	TRBV7-9	-	TRBJ2-7	TGTGCCAGCAGCTTAGATGTGCAAGCGGGGGGCGAGCAGTACTTC	CASSLDVQAGGEQYF
TRBD2	TRBV20-1	-	TRBJ2-5	TGCAGTGCGACCGACTCCGGGACTAACCAAGAGACCCAGTACTTC	CSATDSGTNQETQYF